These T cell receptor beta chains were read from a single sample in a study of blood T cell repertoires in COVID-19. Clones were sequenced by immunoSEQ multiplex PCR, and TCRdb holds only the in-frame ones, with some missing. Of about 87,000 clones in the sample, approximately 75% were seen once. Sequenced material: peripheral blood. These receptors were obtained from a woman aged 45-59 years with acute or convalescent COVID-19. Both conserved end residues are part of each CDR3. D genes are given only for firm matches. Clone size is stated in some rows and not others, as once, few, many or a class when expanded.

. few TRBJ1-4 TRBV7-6 TGTGCCAGCAGCTTAGCTCGGCTTGGCGGAGAAAAACTGTTTTTT CASSLARLGGEKLFF
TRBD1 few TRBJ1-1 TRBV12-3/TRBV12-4 TGTGCCAGCAGTTTATCAGGGGGTAGAGCTTTCTTT CASSLSGGRAFF
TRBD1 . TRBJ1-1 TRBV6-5 TGTGCCAGCAGTTACACCAAAACGGACAGGCGCGCTGAAGCTTTCTTT CASSYTKTDRRAEAFF
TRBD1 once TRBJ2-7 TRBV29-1 TGCAGCGCCGTTAACAGGGGCTCCTACGAGCAGTACTTC CSAVNRGSYEQYF
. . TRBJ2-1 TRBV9 TGTGCCAGCAGCGTTAGGTCGGACAGTTACAATGAGCAGTTCTTC CASSVRSDSYNEQFF
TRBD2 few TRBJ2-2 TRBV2 TGTGCCAGCAGGAGCGGGGGGAACACCGGGGAGCTGTTTTTT CASRSGGNTGELFF
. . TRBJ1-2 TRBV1 TGCACCAGCAGCCAAGATCCTGGACAGGCCTTCGGCTATGGCTACACCTTC CTSSQDPGQAFGYGYTF
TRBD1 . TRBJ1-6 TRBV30 TGTGCCAGGGACAGGGAAGGTTCACCCCTCCACTTT CARDREGSPLHF
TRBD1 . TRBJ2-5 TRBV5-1 TGCGCCAGCAGCGCCAGACAGGGGGCAGAGACCCAGTACTTC CASSARQGAETQYF
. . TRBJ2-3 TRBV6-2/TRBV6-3 TGTGCCAGCAGTTATACAGGTTACACAGATACGCAGTATTTT CASSYTGYTDTQYF
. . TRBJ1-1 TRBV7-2 TGTGCCAGCAGCTCGCAGGGATCCGTCACTGAAGCTTTCTTT CASSSQGSVTEAFF